These T cell receptor beta chains were read from a single sample in a study of T cell repertoires in cytomegalovirus infection. A single record per CDR3 protein comes from TCRdb applying MiXCR to the reads. The table has about 140,000 distinct CDR3 sequences, roughly 6% seen once. Sequenced: PBMCs. The source is a human donor in good health (CMV status not recorded). Some clones in this sample may be carry-over from other donors' samples. CDR3s include the opening cysteine and the closing phenylalanine or tryptophan. The D gene is left open where the match is weak. Clone size appears in some rows only: once, few, many, or a class for an expanded clone.

TRBV5-1	-	few	TRBJ2-6	TGCGCCAGCAGCCCGGACCTCACGAAAGCAGACTCTGGGGCCAACGTCCTGACTTTC	CASSPDLTKADSGANVLTF
TRBV7-3	TRBD2	many	TRBJ2-2	TGTGCCAGCAGCTTAAATTTCCCAGTTAGCGGGGGCAATACCGGGGAGCTGTTTTTT	CASSLNFPVSGGNTGELFF
TRBV7-2	TRBD1	many	TRBJ1-2	TGTGCCAGCAGCAGGGGGACAGAGTTCTATGGCTACACCTTC	CASSRGTEFYGYTF
TRBV20-1	TRBD2	-	TRBJ2-1	TGCAGTGCTAGAGGACTAGCGGGGGTCGGTGAGCAGTTCTTC	CSARGLAGVGEQFF
TRBV7-3	-	many	TRBJ2-3	TGTGCCAGCAGCCTCGACAGAACAGATACGCAGTATTTT	CASSLDRTDTQYF
TRBV7-8	-	many	TRBJ1-1	TGTGCCAGCAGCAGATCCCAGGGGAACACTGAAGCTTTCTTT	CASSRSQGNTEAFF
TRBV7-3	TRBD1	many	TRBJ1-2	TGTGCCAGCAGCGCAGGGACAGGCCCCAGTTGGGGCTACACCTTC	CASSAGTGPSWGYTF
TRBV2	-	few	TRBJ2-5	TGTGCCAGCAGTGACGTGGGAGAGACCCAGTACTTC	CASSDVGETQYF
TRBV7-2	-	many	TRBJ2-1	TGTGCCAGCAGCTTAGACCGGGGCCGCGAGCAGTTCTTC	CASSLDRGREQFF
TRBV5-4	-	-	TRBJ2-3	TGTGCCAGCAGCGCGCCTATAACAGGGACGGATACGCAGTATTTT	CASSAPITGTDTQYF
TRBV7-2	-	many	TRBJ1-5	TGTGCCAGCAGCTTAGCCGGGGGAAACAATCAGCCCCAGCATTTT	CASSLAGGNNQPQHF
TRBV7-2	-	many	TRBJ2-7	TGTGCCAGCAGCTTAGATCTATTCTCCTACGAGCAGTACTTC	CASSLDLFSYEQYF
TRBV6-2/TRBV6-3	-	many	TRBJ1-1	TGTGCCAGCAGCCCCGTGGCGGGCCCTGGGAACACTGAAGCTTTCTTT	CASSPVAGPGNTEAFF